What follows are 13 T cell receptor beta chains derived from one specimen sequenced in a study of tumor and adjacent non-tumor tissue in lung cancer. No cell sorting was done before RNA was extracted from the tissue. TCRbeta libraries were built with three rounds of nested PCR, modified from ARM-PCR. TCRdb reprocessed the multiplex PCR reads with MiXCR, giving one entry per CDR3 protein. The top ten hold 10% to 15% of the sample, which has 100,000 to 150,000 distinct CDR3 sequences, about 66% seen once. Sequencing used lung tumor tissue. Receptors originate from a man aged 30 to 39 with non-small cell lung cancer.

On this clonotype: This sequence may be a read error, since a much larger clone differs from it by one base. The chain couples TRBV6-5 to TRBJ2-7, with D possibly being TRBD1 or TRBD2 (5 bases each). Between the trimmed V and J ends, which lost 4 bases and 6 bases, there was a span of 16 bases. The CDR3 spans 14 residues. Looked up from germline, CDR1 is MNHEY and CDR2 is SVGAGI. DNA of the CDR3: TGTGCCAGCAGTTTACACAGGAGGCCCATCGAGCAGTACTTC. It yields the protein CASSLHRRPIEQYF.

This clonotype was observed at least ten times. V is TRBV11-2 and J is TRBJ2-1; 7 nucleotides line up with TRBD2. From germline, CDR1 is SGHAT and CDR2 FQNNGV. The CDR3 consists of 16 residues. With V trimmed by 0 bases and J by 9 bases, 11 bases remained unmatched. The CDR3 is CASSLEIYGGDSEQFF. CDR3 coding DNA: TGTGCCAGCAGCTTAGAAATTTATGGGGGGGATTCTGAGCAGTTCTTC.

As concerns this clonotype: It may be a read error: a sequence one base away is much more abundant. V gene TRBV20-1 combines with J gene TRBJ1-6; no definite D call. CDR3 length equals 15 residues. Germline values: CDR1 DFQATT, CDR2 SNEGSKA (reference sequence). CDR3 region: CSARDGSSYNSPFHF. The DNA of the CDR3 is TGCAGTGCTAGAGACGGCAGCTCCTATAATTCACCCTTCCACTTT.

With respect to this clonotype: Being one base from a much bigger clone, this may be a read error. The chain employs TRBV5-5 and TRBJ2-1; the match to TRBD1 covers 9 bases. The CDR3 runs to 16 residues. In germline, CDR1 is SGHKS, CDR2 YYEKEE (reference sequence). CDR3 nucleotides: TGTACCAGCAGCTTGAATGGGACAGGGACGTACAATGAGCAGTTCTTC. Translation: CTSSLNGTGTYNEQFF.

Note on this clonotype: A much more abundant neighbour one base away suggests this may be a read error. The V and J genes are TRBV5-6 and TRBJ2-6; a possible D gene is TRBD1 (5 bases). The CDR3 loop spans 15 amino acids. In germline, CDR1 is SGHDT, CDR2 YYEEEE. The DNA of the CDR3 is TGTGCCAGCAGGGTCCGCCCTCCTGGGGCCAACGTCCCGACTTTC. This sequence encodes CASRVRPPGANVPTF.

With respect to this clonotype: A much larger clone sits a single nucleotide away, making a read error possible. V gene TRBV4-1 combines with J gene TRBJ1-5, with D possibly TRBD1 on 6 matching bases. The J call is uncertain, as TRBJ2-3 better fits the DNA end. The CDR3 runs to 16 residues. Per germline, CDR1 MGHRA and CDR2 YSYEKL. CDR3 protein: CASSQVRAWDNQPQYF. The DNA for the CDR3 is TGCGCCAGCAGCCAAGTAAGGGCCTGGGACAATCAGCCCCAGTATTTT.

The chain links TRBV7-8 to TRBJ2-7; no clear D. Germline assignment: CDR1 SGHVS and CDR2 FQNEAQ. Trimming left V 1 base short and J 0 bases short, with 4 bases between. There are 13 residues in the CDR3. The CDR3 nucleotides are TGTGCCAGCAGCTTAGTAGTCTCCTACGAGCAGTACTTC. Amino acid sequence: CASSLVVSYEQYF. Complete variable domain (other parts from reference TRBV7-8 and TRBJ2-7): GAGVSQSPRYKVAKRGQDVALRCDPISGHVSLFWYQQALGQGPEFLTYFQNEAQLDKSGLPSDRFFAERPEGSVSTLKIQRTQQEDSAVYLCASSLVVSYEQYFGPGTRLTVT.

This clonotype was recorded at least ten times. In nucleotides, the CDR3 is TGTGCCAGCAGTTTAGAGGACAGGTCAGAGACCCAGTACTTC. Its translation: CASSLEDRSETQYF. V usage is TRBV12-3 or TRBV12-4 and J usage is TRBJ2-5, with 7 bases aligning to TRBD1. The CDR3 loop spans 14 amino acids. Trimming removed 1 base from V and 4 bases from J; junction bases left unmatched: 3.

Notes on this clonotype: A read error may account for a junction end that differs from germline. The rearrangement joins TRBV11-2 to TRBJ2-1, with 9 bases lining up with TRBD2. CDR3 length: 16 amino acids. The germline CDR1 and CDR2 sequences are SGHAT and FQNNGV. The CDR3 region is CASNNTGTSRRDEQFF. Written as DNA, the CDR3 is TGCGCCAGCAACAACACAGGGACTAGCAGGAGGGATGAGCAGTTCTTC. Drawing the rest from reference TRBV11-2 and TRBJ2-1, the complete variable domain is EAGVAQSPRYKIIEKRQSVAFWCNPISGHATLYWYQQILGQGPKLLIQFQNNGVVDDSQLPKDRFSAERLKGVDSTLKIQPAKLEDSAVYLCASNNTGTSRRDEQFFGPGTRLTVL.

This clonotype was observed at least ten times. The V and J genes are TRBV20-1 and TRBJ1-2, with a weak D call TRBD1 (6 bases). V lost 5 bases to trimming and J lost 8 bases, with 15 bases between them. The CDR3 extends over 12 amino acids. CDR1 DFQATT and CDR2 SNEGSKA come from the germline V gene (reference sequence). Written as DNA, the CDR3 is TGCAGTGCTTGGGACAACCGATTCGGCTACACCTTC. Translation: CSAWDNRFGYTF.

The V gene is TRBV30, the J gene TRBJ1-5; possibly TRBD1 for D (6 bases). Germline CDR1 GTSNPN, CDR2 SVGIG (reference sequence). V was cut by 2 bases and J by 2 bases, with 13 bases left in between. The CDR3 runs 15 residues. Here the CDR3 reads CAWSRRGAGNQPQHF. For the CDR3, the DNA is TGTGCCTGGAGTAGGCGGGGGGCAGGCAATCAGCCCCAGCATTTT.

Remarks on this clonotype: Compared with germline, one end of the junction differs, possibly owing to a read error. This chain joins TRBV10-3 and TRBJ2-1; tentatively, D is TRBD2 (6 bases). This CDR3 region has 14 residues. The germline V gene has CDR1 ENHRY and CDR2 SYGVKD. The CDR3 region has the DNA TGTGCCGTCAGTGAGTCTAGCGAGTACAATGAGCAGTTGTTC. It yields the protein CAVSESSEYNEQLF.

The chain has TRBV11-1 and TRBJ2-1; TRBD2 agrees at 9 bases. Germline V CDR1 and CDR2: SGHAT, FQDESV (reference sequence). V dropped 3 bases and J dropped 5; count of bases not matched to a gene: 8. CDR3 length: 16 amino acids. CDR3 DNA sequence: TGTGCCAGCAGCTTCCCGGGTCTAGCGGGGAACAATGAGCAGTTCTTC. Amino acid sequence: CASSFPGLAGNNEQFF.